This T cell receptor beta chain was sequenced in a study of cytomegalovirus exposure and HLA in healthy donors. PCR amplification relied on 60 Vbeta primers (plus 13 Jbeta primers). The data were produced by immunoSEQ multiplex PCR, yet TCRdb's version contains in-frame clones alone and is incomplete. The data contain approximately 92,000 clones, just under 70% of them singletons. The CDR3 spans 13 residues. Per the germline V gene, CDR1 is SGHTA and CDR2 is FQGTGA. Trimming took 6 bases from V and 8 from J; bases not matched to a gene: 7. Specimen: PBMCs. The TCR comes from a man in his fifties or sixties in good health and CMV-seronegative. The V call is TRBV7-3, the J call TRBJ1-2; 9 positions agree with TRBD1. CDR3 amino acids: CASRQQGASGYTF. CDR3 nucleotide sequence: TGTGCCAGCAGACAACAGGGGGCAAGCGGCTACACCTTC.